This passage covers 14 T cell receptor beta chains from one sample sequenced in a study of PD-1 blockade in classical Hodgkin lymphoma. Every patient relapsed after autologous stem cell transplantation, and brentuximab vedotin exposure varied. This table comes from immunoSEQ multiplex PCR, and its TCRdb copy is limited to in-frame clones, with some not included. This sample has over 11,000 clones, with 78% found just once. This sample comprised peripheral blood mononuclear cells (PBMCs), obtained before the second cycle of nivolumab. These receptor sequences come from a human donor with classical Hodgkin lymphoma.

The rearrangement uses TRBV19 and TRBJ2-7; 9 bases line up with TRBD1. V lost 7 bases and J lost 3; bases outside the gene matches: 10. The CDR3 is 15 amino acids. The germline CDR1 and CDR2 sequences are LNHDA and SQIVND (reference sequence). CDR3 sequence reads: CASTRTGQGNYEQYF. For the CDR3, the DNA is TGTGCCAGTACAAGGACCGGACAGGGGAACTACGAGCAGTACTTC.

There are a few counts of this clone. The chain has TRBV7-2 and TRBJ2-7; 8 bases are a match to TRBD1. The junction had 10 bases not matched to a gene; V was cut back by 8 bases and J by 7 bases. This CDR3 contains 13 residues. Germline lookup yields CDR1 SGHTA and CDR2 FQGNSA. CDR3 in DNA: TGTGCCAGCTTGGGTCCGGGACAGGCTGAGCAGTACTTC. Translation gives CASLGPGQAEQYF.

CDR3 DNA sequence: TGCGCCAGCAGTGAGACTCCTCGGCCCCAGCATTTT. As protein: CASSETPRPQHF. V is TRBV10-2 and J is TRBJ1-5; no firm D call. Germline lookup yields CDR1 WSHSY and CDR2 SAAADI. Trimming took 2 bases from V and 9 from J, leaving 8 bases between them. This CDR3 is 12 amino acids long.

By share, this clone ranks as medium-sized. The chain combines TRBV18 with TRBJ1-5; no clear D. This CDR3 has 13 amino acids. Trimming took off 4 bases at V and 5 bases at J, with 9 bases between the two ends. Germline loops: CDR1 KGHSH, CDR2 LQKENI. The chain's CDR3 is CASSLNRYQPQHF. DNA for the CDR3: TGTGCCAGCTCACTAAACAGATATCAGCCCCAGCATTTT.

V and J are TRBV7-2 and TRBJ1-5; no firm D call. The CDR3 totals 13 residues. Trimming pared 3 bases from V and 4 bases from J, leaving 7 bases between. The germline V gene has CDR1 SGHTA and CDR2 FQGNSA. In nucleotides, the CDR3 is TGTGCCAGCAGCTTCGAGAGAAATCAGCCCCAGCATTTT. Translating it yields CASSFERNQPQHF.

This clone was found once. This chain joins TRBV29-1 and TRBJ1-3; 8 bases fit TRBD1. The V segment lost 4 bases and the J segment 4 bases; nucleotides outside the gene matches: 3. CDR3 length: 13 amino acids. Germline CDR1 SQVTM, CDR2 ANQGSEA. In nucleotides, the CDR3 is TGCAGCGTTGGGCAGGGGGCCGGAAACACCATATATTTT. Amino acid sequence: CSVGQGAGNTIYF.

The DNA of the CDR3 is TGTGCCAGCAGTTCGGGACAGGCGTACCAAGAGACCCAGTACTTC. It encodes CASSSGQAYQETQYF. The rearrangement joins TRBV6-1 to TRBJ2-5; 8 nucleotides align to TRBD1. The CDR3 runs to 15 residues. Trimming took 5 bases from V and 0 from J; bases not matched to a gene: 5. Per the germline V gene, CDR1 is MNHNS and CDR2 is SASEGT.

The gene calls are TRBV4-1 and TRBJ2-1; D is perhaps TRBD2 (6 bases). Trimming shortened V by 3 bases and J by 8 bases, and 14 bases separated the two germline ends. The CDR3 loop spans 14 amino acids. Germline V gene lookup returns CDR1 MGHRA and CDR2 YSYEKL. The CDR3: CASSHLQRRDEQFF. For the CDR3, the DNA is TGCGCCAGCAGCCACCTCCAGCGGAGGGATGAGCAGTTCTTC.

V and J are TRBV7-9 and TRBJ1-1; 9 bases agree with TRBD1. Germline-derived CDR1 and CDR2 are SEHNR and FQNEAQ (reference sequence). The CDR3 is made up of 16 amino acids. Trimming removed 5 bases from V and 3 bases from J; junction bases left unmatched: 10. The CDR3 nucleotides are TGTGCCAGCAGCCCCGGGACAGGGTTTTTGGACACTGAAGCTTTCTTT. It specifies CASSPGTGFLDTEAFF. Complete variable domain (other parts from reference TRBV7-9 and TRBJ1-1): DTGVSQNPRHKITKRGQNVTFRCDPISEHNRLYWYRQTLGQGPEFLTYFQNEAQLEKSRLLSDRFSAERPKGSFSTLEIQRTEQGDSAMYLCASSPGTGFLDTEAFFGQGTRLTVV.

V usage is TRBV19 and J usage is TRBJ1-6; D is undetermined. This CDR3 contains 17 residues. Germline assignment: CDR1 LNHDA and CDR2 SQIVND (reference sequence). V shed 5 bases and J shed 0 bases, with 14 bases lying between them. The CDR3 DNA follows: TGTGCCAGTAGTGGGCCGCGGAGGAGCTCCTATAATTCACCCCTCCACTTT. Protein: CASSGPRRSSYNSPLHF.

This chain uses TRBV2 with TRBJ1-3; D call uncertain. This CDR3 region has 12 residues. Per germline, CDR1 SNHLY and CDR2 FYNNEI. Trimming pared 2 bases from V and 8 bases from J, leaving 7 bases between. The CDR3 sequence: CASSEMEHTIYF. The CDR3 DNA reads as TGTGCCAGCAGTGAAATGGAACACACCATATATTTT.

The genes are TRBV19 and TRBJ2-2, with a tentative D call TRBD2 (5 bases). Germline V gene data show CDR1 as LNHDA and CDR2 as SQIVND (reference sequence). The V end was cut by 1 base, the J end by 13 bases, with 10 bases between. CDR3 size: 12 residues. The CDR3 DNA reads TGTGCCAGTAGTATAGTAGGAGGAGTGCTGTTTTTT. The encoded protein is CASSIVGGVLFF.

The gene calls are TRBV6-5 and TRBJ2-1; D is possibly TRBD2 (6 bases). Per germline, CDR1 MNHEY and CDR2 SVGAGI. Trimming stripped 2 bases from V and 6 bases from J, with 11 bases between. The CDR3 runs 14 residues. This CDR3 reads CASSYHPGVNEQFF. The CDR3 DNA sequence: TGTGCCAGCAGTTACCACCCGGGGGTCAATGAGCAGTTCTTC.

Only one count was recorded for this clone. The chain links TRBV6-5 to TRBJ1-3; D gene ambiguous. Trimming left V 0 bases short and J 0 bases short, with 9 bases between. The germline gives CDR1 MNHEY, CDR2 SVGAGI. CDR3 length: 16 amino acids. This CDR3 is CASSYSYFGSGNTIYF. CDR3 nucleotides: TGTGCCAGCAGTTACTCGTACTTCGGCTCTGGAAACACCATATATTTT.